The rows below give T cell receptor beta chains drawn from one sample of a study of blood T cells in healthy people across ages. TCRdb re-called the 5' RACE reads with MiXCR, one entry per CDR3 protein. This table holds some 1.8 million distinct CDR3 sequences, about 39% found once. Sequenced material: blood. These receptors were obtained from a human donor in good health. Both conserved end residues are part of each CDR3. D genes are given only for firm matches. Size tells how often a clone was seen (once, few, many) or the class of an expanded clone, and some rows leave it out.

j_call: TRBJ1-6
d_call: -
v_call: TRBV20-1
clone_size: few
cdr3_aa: CSFTGFSSYNSPLHF
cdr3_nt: TGCAGTTTCACGGGGTTCAGCTCCTATAATTCACCCCTCCACTTT

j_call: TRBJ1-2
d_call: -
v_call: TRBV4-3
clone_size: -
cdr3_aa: CASSHLDPLYGYTF
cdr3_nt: TGCGCCAGCAGCCACTTAGATCCCCTCTATGGCTACACCTTC

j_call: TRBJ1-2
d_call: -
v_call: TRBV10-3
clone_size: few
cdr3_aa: CAISDRGPYYGYTF
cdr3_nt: TGTGCCATCAGTGACAGGGGACCCTACTATGGCTACACCTTC

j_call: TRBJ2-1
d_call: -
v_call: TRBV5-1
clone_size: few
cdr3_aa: CASSSLGRYNEQFF
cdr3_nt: TGCGCCAGCAGCTCCCTGGGTCGCTACAATGAGCAGTTCTTC

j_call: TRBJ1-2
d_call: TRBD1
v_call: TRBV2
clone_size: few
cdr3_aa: CASSEWTGYGYTF
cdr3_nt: TGTGCCAGCAGTGAGTGGACAGGGTATGGCTACACCTTC

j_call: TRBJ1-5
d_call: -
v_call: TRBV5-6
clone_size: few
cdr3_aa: CASSLAPANQPQHF
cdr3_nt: TGTGCCAGCAGCTTGGCGCCAGCAAATCAGCCCCAGCATTTT

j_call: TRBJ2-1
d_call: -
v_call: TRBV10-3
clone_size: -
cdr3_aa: CAISAPNGNEQFF
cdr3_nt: TGTGCCATCAGTGCGCCTAATGGGAATGAGCAGTTCTTC

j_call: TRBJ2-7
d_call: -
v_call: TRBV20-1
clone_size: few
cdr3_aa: CSARSRQIPYEQYF
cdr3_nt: TGCAGTGCTAGATCCAGACAGATACCTTACGAGCAGTACTTC

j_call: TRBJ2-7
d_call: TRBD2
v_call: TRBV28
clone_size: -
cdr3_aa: CASSFFLTTSGPTYEQYF
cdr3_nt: TGTGCCAGCAGTTTTTTTCTGACGACTAGCGGTCCCACCTACGAGCAGTACTTC

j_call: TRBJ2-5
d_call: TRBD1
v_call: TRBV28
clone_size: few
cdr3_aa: CASSTALPGQTSLWEQYF
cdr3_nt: TGTGCCAGCAGTACCGCCCTTCCGGGACAGACCAGCCTCTGGGAGCAGTACTTC

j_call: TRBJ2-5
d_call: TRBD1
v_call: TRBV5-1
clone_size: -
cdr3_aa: CASSLVQGDETQYF
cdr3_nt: TGCGCCAGCAGCTTGGTACAGGGGGACGAGACCCAGTACTTC

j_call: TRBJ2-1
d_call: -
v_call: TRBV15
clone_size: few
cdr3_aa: CATSRPNGSYNEQFF
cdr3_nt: TGTGCCACCAGCAGACCGAATGGCTCCTACAATGAGCAGTTCTTC

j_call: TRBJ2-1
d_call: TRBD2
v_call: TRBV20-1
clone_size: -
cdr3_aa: CGAPGTSIFNEQFF
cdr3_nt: TGCGGTGCTCCCGGGACTAGCATCTTCAATGAGCAGTTCTTC

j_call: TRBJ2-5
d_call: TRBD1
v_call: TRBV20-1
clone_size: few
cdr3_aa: CSASSAWTGGQETQYF
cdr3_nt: TGCAGTGCTAGTAGTGCGTGGACAGGGGGGCAAGAGACCCAGTACTTC

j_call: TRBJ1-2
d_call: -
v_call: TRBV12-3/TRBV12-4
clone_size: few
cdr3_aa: CASSLADTSYGYTF
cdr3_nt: TGTGCCAGCAGTTTAGCAGACACCTCCTATGGCTACACCTTC

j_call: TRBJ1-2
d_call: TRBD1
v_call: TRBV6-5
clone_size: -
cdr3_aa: CASSYQTGGEDRHGYTF
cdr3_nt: TGTGCCAGCAGTTACCAGACAGGGGGCGAGGATAGGCATGGCTACACCTTC

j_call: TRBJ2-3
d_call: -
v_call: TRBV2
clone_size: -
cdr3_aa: CASTRAVWGGTDTQYF
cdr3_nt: TGTGCCAGCACCAGGGCGGTATGGGGCGGCACAGATACGCAGTATTTT

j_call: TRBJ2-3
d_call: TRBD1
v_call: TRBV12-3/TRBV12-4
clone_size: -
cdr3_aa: CASSPRQGRGDTQYF
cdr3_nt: TGTGCCAGCAGCCCTAGACAGGGGCGGGGAGATACGCAGTATTTT

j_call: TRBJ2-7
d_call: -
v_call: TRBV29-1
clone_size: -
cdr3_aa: CSVEEIPGEQYF
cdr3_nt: TGCAGCGTTGAAGAGATACCGGGCGAGCAGTACTTC

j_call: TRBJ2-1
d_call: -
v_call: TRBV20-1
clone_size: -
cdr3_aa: CSTGRRNEQFF
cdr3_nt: TGCAGTACCGGACGTCGCAATGAGCAGTTCTTC